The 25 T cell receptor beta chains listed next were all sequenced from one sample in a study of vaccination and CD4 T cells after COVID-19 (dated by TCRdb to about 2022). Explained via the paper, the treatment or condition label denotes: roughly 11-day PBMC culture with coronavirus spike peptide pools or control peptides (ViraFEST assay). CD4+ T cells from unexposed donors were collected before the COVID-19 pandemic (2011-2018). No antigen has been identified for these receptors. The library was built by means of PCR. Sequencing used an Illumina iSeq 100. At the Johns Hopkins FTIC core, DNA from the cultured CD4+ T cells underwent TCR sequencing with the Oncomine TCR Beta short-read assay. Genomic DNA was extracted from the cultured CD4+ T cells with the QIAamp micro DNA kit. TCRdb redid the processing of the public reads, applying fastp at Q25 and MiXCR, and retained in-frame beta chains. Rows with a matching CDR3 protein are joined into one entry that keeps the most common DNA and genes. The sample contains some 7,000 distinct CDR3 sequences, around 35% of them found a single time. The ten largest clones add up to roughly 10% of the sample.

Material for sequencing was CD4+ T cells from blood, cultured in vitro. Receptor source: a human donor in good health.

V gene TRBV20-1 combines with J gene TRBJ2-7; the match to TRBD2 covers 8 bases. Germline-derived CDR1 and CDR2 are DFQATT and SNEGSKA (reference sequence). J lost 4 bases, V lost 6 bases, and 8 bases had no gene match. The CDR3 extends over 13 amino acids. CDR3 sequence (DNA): TGCAGTGCCGCGAGCGGGAGTGGTTACGAGCAGTACTTC. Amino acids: CSAASGSGYEQYF.

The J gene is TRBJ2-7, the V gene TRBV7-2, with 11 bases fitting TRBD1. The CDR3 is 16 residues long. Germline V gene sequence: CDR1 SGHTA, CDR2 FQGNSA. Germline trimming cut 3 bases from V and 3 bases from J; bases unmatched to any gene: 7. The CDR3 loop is CASSFGPGTGGYEQYF. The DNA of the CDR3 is TGTGCCAGCAGCTTCGGCCCCGGGACAGGGGGCTACGAGCAGTACTTC. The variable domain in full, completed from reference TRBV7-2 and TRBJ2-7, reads GAGVSQSPSNKVTEKGKDVELRCDPISGHTALYWYRQSLGQGLEFLIYFQGNSAPDKSGLPSDRFSAERTGGSVSTLTIQRTQQEDSAVYLCASSFGPGTGGYEQYFGPGTRLTVT.

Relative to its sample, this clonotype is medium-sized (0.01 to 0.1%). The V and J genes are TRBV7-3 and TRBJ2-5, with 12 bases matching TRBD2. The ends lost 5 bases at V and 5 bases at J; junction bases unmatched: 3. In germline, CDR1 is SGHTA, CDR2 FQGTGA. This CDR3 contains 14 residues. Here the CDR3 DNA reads TGTGCCAGCAGCCCTAGCGGGAGGGGGGAGACCCAGTACTTC. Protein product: CASSPSGRGETQYF.

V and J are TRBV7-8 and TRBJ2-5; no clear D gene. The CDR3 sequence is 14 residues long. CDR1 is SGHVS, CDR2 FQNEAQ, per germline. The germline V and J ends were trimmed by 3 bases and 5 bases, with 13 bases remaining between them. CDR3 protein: CASSFGRIGETQYF. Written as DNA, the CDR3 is TGTGCCAGCAGCTTCGGCCGAATTGGGGAGACCCAGTACTTC.

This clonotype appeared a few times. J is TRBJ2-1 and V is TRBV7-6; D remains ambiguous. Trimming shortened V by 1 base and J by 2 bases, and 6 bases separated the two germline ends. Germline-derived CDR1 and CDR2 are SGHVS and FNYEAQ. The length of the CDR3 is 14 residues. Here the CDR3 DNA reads TGTGCCAGCAGCTTAGAGGGCCCCTACAATGAGCAGTTCTTC. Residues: CASSLEGPYNEQFF.

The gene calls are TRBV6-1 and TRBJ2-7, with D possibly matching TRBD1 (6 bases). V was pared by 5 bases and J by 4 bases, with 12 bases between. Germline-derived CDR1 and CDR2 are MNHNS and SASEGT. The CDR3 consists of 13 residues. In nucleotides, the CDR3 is TGTGCCAGCAGTAGAACAGGGTCGTACGAGCAGTACTTC. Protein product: CASSRTGSYEQYF.

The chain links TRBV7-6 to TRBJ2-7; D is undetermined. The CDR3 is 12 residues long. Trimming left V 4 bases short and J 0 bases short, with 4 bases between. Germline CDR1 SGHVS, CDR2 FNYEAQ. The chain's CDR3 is CASSSTSYEQYF. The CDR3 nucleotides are TGTGCCAGCAGCTCGACCTCCTACGAGCAGTACTTC.

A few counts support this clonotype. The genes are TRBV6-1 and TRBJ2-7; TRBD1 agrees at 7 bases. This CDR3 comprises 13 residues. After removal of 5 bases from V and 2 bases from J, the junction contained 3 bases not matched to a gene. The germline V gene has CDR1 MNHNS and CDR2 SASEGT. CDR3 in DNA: TGTGCCAGCAGTAGGACAGGCACCTACGAGCAGTACTTC. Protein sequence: CASSRTGTYEQYF.

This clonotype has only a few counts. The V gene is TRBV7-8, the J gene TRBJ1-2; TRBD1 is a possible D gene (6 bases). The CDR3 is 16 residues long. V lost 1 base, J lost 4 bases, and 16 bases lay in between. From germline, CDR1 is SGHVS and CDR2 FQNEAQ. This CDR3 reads CASSLGGASGGYGYTF. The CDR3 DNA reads TGTGCCAGCAGCTTAGGGGGGGCCTCTGGGGGCTATGGCTACACCTTC. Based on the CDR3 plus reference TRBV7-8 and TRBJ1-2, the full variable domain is GAGVSQSPRYKVAKRGQDVALRCDPISGHVSLFWYQQALGQGPEFLTYFQNEAQLDKSGLPSDRFFAERPEGSVSTLKIQRTQQEDSAVYLCASSLGGASGGYGYTFGSGTRLTVV.

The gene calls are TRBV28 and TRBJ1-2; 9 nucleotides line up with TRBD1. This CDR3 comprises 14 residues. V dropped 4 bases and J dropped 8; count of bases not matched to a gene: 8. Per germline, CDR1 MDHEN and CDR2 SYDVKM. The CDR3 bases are TGTGCCAGCAGTTCCCACGGGACAGGGAACGGCTACACCTTC. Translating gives CASSSHGTGNGYTF.

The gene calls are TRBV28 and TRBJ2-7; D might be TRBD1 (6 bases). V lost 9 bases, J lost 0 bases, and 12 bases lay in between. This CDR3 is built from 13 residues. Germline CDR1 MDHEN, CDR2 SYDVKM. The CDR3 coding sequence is TGTGCCAGTTGGACAGTTAGCTCCTACGAGCAGTACTTC. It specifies CASWTVSSYEQYF.

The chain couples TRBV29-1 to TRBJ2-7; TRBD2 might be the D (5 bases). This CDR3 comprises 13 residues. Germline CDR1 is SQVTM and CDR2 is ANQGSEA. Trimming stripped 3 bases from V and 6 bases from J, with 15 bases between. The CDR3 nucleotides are TGCAGCGTTGATTCTGCGGGCTACCGCGAGCAGTACTTC. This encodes CSVDSAGYREQYF.

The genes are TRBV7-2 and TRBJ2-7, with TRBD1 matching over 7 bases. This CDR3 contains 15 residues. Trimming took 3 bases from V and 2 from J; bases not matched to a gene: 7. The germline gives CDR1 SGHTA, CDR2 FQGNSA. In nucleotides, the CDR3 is TGTGCCAGCAGCTTTTTGTCAGGGGGAACCTACGAGCAGTACTTC. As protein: CASSFLSGGTYEQYF.

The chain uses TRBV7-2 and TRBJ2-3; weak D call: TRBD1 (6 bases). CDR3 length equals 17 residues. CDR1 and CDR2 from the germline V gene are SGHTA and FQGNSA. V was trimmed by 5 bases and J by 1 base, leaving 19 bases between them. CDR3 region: CASSTLQGRAGTDTQYF. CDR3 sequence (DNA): TGTGCCAGCAGCACATTGCAGGGGCGCGCAGGCACAGATACGCAGTATTTT. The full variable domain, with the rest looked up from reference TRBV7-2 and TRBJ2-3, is GAGVSQSPSNKVTEKGKDVELRCDPISGHTALYWYRQSLGQGLEFLIYFQGNSAPDKSGLPSDRFSAERTGGSVSTLTIQRTQQEDSAVYLCASSTLQGRAGTDTQYFGPGTRLTVL.

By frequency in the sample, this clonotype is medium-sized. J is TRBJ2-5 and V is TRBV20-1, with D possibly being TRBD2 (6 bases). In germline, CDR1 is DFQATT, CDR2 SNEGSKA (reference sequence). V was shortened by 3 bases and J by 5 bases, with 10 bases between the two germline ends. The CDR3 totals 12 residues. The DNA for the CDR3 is TGCAGTGCTAGGCAGGGAGGTGAGACCCAGTACTTC. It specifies CSARQGGETQYF.

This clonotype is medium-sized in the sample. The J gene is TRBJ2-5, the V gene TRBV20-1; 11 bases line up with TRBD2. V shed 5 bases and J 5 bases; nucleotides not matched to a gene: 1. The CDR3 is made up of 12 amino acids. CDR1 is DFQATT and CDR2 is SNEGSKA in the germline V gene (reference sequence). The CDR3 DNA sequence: TGCAGTGCTTTAGCGGGAGGGGAGACCCAGTACTTC. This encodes CSALAGGETQYF.

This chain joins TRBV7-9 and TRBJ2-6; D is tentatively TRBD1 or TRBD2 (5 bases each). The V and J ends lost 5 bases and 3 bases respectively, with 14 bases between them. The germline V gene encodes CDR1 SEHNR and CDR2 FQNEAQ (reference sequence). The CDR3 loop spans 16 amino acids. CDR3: CASSGTGGGGANVLTF. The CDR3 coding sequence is TGTGCCAGCAGCGGGACGGGCGGAGGTGGGGCCAACGTCCTGACTTTC. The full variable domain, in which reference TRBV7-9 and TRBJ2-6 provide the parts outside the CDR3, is DTGVSQNPRHKITKRGQNVTFRCDPISEHNRLYWYRQTLGQGPEFLTYFQNEAQLEKSRLLSDRFSAERPKGSFSTLEIQRTEQGDSAMYLCASSGTGGGGANVLTFGAGSRLTVL.

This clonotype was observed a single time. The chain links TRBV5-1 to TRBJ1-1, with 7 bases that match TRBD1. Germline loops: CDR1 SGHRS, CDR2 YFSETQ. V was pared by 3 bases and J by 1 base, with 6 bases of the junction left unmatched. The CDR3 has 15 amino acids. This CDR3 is CASSWLTGTNTEAFF. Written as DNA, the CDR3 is TGCGCCAGCAGCTGGTTGACAGGGACGAACACTGAAGCTTTCTTT.

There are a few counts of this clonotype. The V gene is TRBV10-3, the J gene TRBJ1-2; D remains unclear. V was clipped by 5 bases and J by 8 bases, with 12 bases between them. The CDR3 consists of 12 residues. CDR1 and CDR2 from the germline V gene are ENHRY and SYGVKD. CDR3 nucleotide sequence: TGTGCCATCAGTTCCTATGGGGTCGGCTACACCTTC. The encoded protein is CAISSYGVGYTF.

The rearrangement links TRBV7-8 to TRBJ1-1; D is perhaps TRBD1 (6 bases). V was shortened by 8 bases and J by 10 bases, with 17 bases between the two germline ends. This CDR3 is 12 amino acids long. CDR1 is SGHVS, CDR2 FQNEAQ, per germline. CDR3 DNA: TGTGCCAGCTCCCAAGCAGGGGCGTCAGCTTTCTTT. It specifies CASSQAGASAFF. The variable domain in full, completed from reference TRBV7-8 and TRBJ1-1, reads GAGVSQSPRYKVAKRGQDVALRCDPISGHVSLFWYQQALGQGPEFLTYFQNEAQLDKSGLPSDRFFAERPEGSVSTLKIQRTQQEDSAVYLCASSQAGASAFFGQGTRLTVV.

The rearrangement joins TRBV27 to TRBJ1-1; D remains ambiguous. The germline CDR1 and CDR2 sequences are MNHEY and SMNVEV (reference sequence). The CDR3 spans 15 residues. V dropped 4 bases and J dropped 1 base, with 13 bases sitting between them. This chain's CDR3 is CASSSPPAANTEAFF. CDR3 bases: TGTGCCAGCAGTTCCCCGCCCGCAGCGAACACTGAAGCTTTCTTT.

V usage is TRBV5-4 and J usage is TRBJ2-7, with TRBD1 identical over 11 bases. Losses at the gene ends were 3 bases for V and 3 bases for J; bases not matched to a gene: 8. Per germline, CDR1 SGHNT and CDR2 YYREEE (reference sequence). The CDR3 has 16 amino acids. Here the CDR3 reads CASSSAAGTGGYEQYF. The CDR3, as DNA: TGTGCCAGCAGCTCGGCTGCCGGGACAGGGGGCTACGAGCAGTACTTC.

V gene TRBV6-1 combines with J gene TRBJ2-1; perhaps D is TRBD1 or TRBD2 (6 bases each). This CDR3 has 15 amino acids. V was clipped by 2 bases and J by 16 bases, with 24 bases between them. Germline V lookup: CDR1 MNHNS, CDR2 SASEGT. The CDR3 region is CASSEPGQGGNSCFF. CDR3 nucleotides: TGTGCCAGCAGTGAACCCGGACAAGGGGGGAATAGTTGTTTCTTC.

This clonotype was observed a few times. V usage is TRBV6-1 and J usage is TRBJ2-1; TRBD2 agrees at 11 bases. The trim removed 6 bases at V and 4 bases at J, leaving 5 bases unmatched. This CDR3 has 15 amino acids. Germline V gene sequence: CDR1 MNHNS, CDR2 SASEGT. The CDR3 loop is CASRLAGGPYNEQFF. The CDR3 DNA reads TGTGCCAGCAGATTAGCGGGAGGGCCTTACAATGAGCAGTTCTTC.

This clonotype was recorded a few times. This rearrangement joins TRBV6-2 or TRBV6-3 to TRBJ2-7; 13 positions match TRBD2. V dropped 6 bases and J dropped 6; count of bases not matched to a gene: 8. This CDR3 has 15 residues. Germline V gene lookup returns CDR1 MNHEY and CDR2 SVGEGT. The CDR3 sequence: CASSQPGLAGVEQYF. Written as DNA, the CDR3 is TGTGCCAGCAGCCAACCTGGACTAGCGGGAGTCGAGCAGTACTTC.